Following are 15 T cell receptor beta chains from one sample sequenced in a study of T-cell reconstitution after alpha-beta-depleted transplantation in children. Unique molecular identifiers were incorporated during preparation of the TCRbeta library. MiXCR was run by TCRdb on the PCR reads, yielding one entry per CDR3 protein. This table holds 700,000 to 850,000 distinct CDR3 sequences, approximately 15% found once. The specimen comprised PBMCs, mostly from graft donor cells, sampled 360 days after TCRalphabeta/CD19-depleted stem cell transplant. These receptors were collected from a male patient younger than 18 who had a stem cell transplant for acute lymphoblastic leukemia, so the T cells may come from the graft donor.

The J gene is TRBJ2-1, the V gene TRBV6-2 or TRBV6-3, with 11 bases matching TRBD2. Germline values: CDR1 MNHEY, CDR2 SVGEGT. The V gene end was trimmed by 8 bases and the J gene end by 8 bases; junction bases not matched to a gene: 17. This CDR3 contains 17 residues. The CDR3 spells CASGLLSGRAIFYEQFF. The CDR3, as DNA: TGTGCCAGCGGCTTACTTAGCGGGAGGGCCATATTCTATGAGCAGTTCTTC.

The gene calls are TRBV5-1 and TRBJ2-7; TRBD1 matches 7 bases. Per germline, CDR1 SGHRS and CDR2 YFSETQ. Unmatched junction bases numbered 5, after V lost 0 bases and J lost 2 bases. The CDR3 is made up of 15 amino acids. CDR3 sequence: CASSLAGTVTYEQYF. CDR3 sequence (DNA): TGCGCCAGCAGCTTGGCCGGGACAGTTACCTACGAGCAGTACTTC.

In this sample, this clonotype turned up a few times. The V and J genes are TRBV11-2 and TRBJ2-1; D call uncertain. CDR1 is SGHAT, CDR2 FQNNGV, per germline. V shed 2 bases and J shed 10 bases, with 6 bases lying between them. This CDR3 comprises 11 residues. The CDR3 loop reads CASSLSAEQFF. In DNA form, the CDR3 reads TGTGCCAGCAGCTTATCAGCAGAGCAGTTCTTC.

This clonotype was seen a few times. V usage is TRBV24-1 and J usage is TRBJ2-7; the match to TRBD1 covers 9 bases. V trimming: 4 bases; J trimming: 4 bases; junction bases outside the gene matches: 7. The CDR3 spans 15 residues. Per the germline V gene, CDR1 is KGHDR and CDR2 is SFDVKD. This CDR3 is CATSDPGTGMYEQYF. The CDR3 nucleotides read TGTGCCACCAGTGACCCCGGGACAGGGATGTACGAGCAGTACTTC.

The chain links TRBV3-1 to TRBJ1-2; 7 nucleotides match TRBD1. V lost 0 bases, J lost 10 bases, and 11 bases stayed unmatched. The germline CDR1 and CDR2 sequences are LGHDT and YNNKEL (reference sequence). This CDR3 is 15 amino acids long. The CDR3 region has the DNA TGTGCCAGCAGCCAAGATCACCGGACAGGAAGTTTCTACACCTTC. Translating it yields CASSQDHRTGSFYTF.

This clonotype was picked up a small number of times. This chain links TRBV15 with TRBJ1-5; D gene ambiguous. Germline assignment: CDR1 LNHNV and CDR2 YYDKDF (reference sequence). The CDR3 is 17 residues long. V lost 0 bases and J 3 bases, leaving 15 bases between the germline ends. The CDR3 DNA is TGTGCCACCAGCAGAGAGATACCCGACCGACTCAATCAGCCCCAGCATTTT. It translates to CATSREIPDRLNQPQHF.

This clonotype has a handful of counts. The chain carries TRBV20-1 and TRBJ2-7, with D hard to call. CDR3 size: 10 residues. Per the germline V gene, CDR1 is DFQATT and CDR2 is SNEGSKA (reference sequence). V lost 5 bases, J lost 2 bases, and 4 bases lay in between. The CDR3 DNA sequence: TGCAGTGCTCGAGCCTACGAGCAGTACTTC. Its translation: CSARAYEQYF.

The chain combines TRBV27 with TRBJ2-1; possible D gene TRBD2, 7 bases. The CDR3 has 16 residues. Trimming took off 5 bases at V and 4 bases at J, with 18 bases between the two ends. Per germline, CDR1 MNHEY and CDR2 SMNVEV (reference sequence). CDR3 coding DNA: TGTGCCAGCAGTCCAACACTAGGGAGGGGGTACAATGAGCAGTTCTTC. Residues: CASSPTLGRGYNEQFF.

This clonotype was seen many times. The chain couples TRBV20-1 to TRBJ2-1; 8 nucleotides agree with TRBD2. The trim removed 6 bases at V and 2 bases at J, leaving 6 bases unmatched. The germline CDR1 and CDR2 sequences are DFQATT and SNEGSKA (reference sequence). CDR3 length: 14 amino acids. In nucleotides, the CDR3 is TGCAGTGCGGGTAGTAGCGGGGCCTACAATGAGCAGTTCTTC. This gives the protein CSAGSSGAYNEQFF.

The chain employs TRBV27 and TRBJ1-5; possibly TRBD1 for D (5 bases). The V end was cut by 5 bases, the J end by 1 base, with 6 bases between. Germline assignment: CDR1 MNHEY and CDR2 SMNVEV (reference sequence). This CDR3 contains 13 residues. The CDR3 loop reads CASSAGSNQPQHF. CDR3 bases: TGTGCCAGCAGTGCAGGGAGCAATCAGCCCCAGCATTTT.

The V and J genes are TRBV5-1 and TRBJ2-1, with D unresolved. The CDR3 runs 16 residues. The germline gives CDR1 SGHRS, CDR2 YFSETQ. V dropped 0 bases and J dropped 6 bases, with 16 bases sitting between them. Here the CDR3 DNA reads TGCGCCAGCAGCTTGGGGCCTTGGCGCAGGACCAATGAGCAGTTCTTC. Its protein product is CASSLGPWRRTNEQFF.

This clonotype was counted at least ten times. This chain uses TRBV5-1 with TRBJ2-1, with 9 bases fitting TRBD2. The CDR3 covers 14 residues. CDR1 and CDR2 (germline): SGHRS, YFSETQ. Trimming at V came to 4 bases and at J to 8 bases, leaving 7 bases not matched to a gene. The CDR3 region is CASSAGLARDEQFF. The CDR3 coding sequence is TGCGCCAGCAGCGCTGGACTAGCGAGGGATGAGCAGTTCTTC.

The V gene is TRBV20-1, the J gene TRBJ2-1, with 7 bases matching TRBD2. The junction had 12 bases not matched to a gene; V was cut back by 6 bases and J by 7 bases. The CDR3 runs 14 residues. Germline loops: CDR1 DFQATT, CDR2 SNEGSKA (reference sequence). The CDR3 sequence: CSALDPPGRNEQFF. CDR3 bases: TGCAGTGCACTAGACCCACCCGGGAGGAATGAGCAGTTCTTC.

The table lists this clonotype with many counts. This sequence joins TRBV6-1 and TRBJ2-1, with 10 bases that match TRBD1. V lost 7 bases and J lost 4; bases outside the gene matches: 4. Germline assignment: CDR1 MNHNS and CDR2 SASEGT. The CDR3 consists of 14 residues. The CDR3 protein is CASNGQGGYNEQFF. The CDR3 DNA sequence: TGTGCCAGCAATGGACAGGGGGGTTACAATGAGCAGTTCTTC.

This clonotype has more than one count but fewer than ten. The junction differs from germline at one of its ends, possibly a read error. The V gene is TRBV5-1, the J gene TRBJ2-4; 10 bases agree with TRBD1. CDR1 and CDR2 (germline): SGHRS, YFSETQ. The CDR3 has 15 residues. The DNA of the CDR3 is TGCGCCAGCAGCCCTGGGACAGGGGCCATAAACATTCAGTACTTC. This gives the protein CASSPGTGAINIQYF.